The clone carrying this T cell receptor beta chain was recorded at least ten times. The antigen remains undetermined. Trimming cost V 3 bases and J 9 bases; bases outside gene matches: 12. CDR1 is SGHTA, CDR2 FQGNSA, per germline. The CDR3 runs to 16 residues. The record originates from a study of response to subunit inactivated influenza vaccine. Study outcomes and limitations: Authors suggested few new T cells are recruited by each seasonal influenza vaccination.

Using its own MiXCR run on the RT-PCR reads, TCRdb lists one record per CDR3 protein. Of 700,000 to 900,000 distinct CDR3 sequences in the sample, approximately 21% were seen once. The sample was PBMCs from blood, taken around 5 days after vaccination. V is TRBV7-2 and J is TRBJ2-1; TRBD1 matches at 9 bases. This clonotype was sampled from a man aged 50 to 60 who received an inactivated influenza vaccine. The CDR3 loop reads CASSFQGQGMSREQFF. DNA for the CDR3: TGTGCCAGCAGCTTCCAGGGACAGGGTATGAGTCGTGAGCAGTTCTTC.